The subject of this entry is one TCR beta chain. The specificity of this receptor is unknown. Base qualities are not at hand, and no much larger clone is one base apart. These data originate in a study of cytomegalovirus exposure and HLA in healthy donors (dated by TCRdb to about 2017). With respect to the entire study: An earlier analysis of several hundred of the donors reported about 250 Gb of sequence data and around 120 million unique TCR beta sequences from about 179 million T cells. In the later analysis, no new phenotypic data were used to find candidate immune exposures; instead, reliance was placed on TCR beta sequences and their occurrence across donors. High-throughput TCR immunosequencing, statistical association of individual TCRs with disease status, and machine learning were combined to predict cytomegalovirus infection status. A later genetic analysis used genome-wide SNP genotypes for about 55% of the 666 donors, treating that subset as a discovery cohort. HLA typing covered class I and class II loci at four-digit resolution. Of the 300 to 500 genotyped donors, 65% to 90% were placed in the genetic ancestry cluster associated with self-reported Caucasian donors. The study aimed to test whether cataloging public T cell receptors could reveal signatures of past pathogen exposure. Among a few hundred genotyped donors of the cohort, an average of 235,054 unique TCR beta nucleotide sequences were sequenced per donor, around 20% of them non-productive. An earlier analysis of around 580 of the donors used high-throughput TCR beta sequencing to judge whether each TCR beta V gene segment behaved as functional or pseudogenic. An early release that covered approximately 600 HLA-typed donors contained about 290 gigabases of sequencing data and 80 million or so unique TCR sequences. Several DR-DQ haplotypes were handled as single units for association and clustering, since linkage in the cohort was strong. Using immunosequencing, the study profiled T cell repertoires from 666 subjects and related those repertoires to cytomegalovirus serostatus. A later analysis re-analyzed previously published TCR beta repertoires from roughly 630 donors and added high-resolution HLA genotyping to study TCR occurrence patterns. Typing coverage differed by locus: A, B, C, DRB1 and DQB1 were typed in about 620-640 donors, DQA1 in 500 to 550, DPA1 in over 600, and DPB1 in roughly 470. Along with the approximately 700-subject first cohort, a separate validation cohort of over a hundred different subjects was used. Donor age, sex, ethnicity and CMV serostatus were compiled alongside the repertoire data. All discovery cohort repertoires had been generated on a single sequencing platform. General conclusions and limits of the study: V-gene and J-gene trimming of TCR beta chains was associated with a missense DCLRE1C variant in a later genetic analysis, and the association was replicated in an independent cohort. HLA typing was unavailable for some donors at each locus, so association tests used only the typed subset. A further reported finding was that TCR beta sequences accurately predicted the HLA-A and HLA-B alleles for most subjects in the first cohort. The classifier was reported to diagnose cytomegalovirus status with high specificity and sensitivity in both the original and validation cohorts. In vitro tests confirmed that a few of the cytomegalovirus-associated TCR beta chains recognize cytomegalovirus antigens. Seventeen rarely observed V segments, including chromosome 9 orphons, were excluded from the earlier analysis of about 500 of the donors because counts were too low. The study listed 150 to 200 TCR beta chains as associated with cytomegalovirus. According to the authors, the approach could potentially be generalized to other disease states and immunological phenotypes. Strong co-occurrence of HLA alleles, especially DR and DQ, made assigning TCR associations to individual alleles difficult. According to a later analysis, TCR association rates differed among HLA loci, with DRB1 alleles showing the most associated TCRs and HLA-C alleles showing the fewest. Several of the top co-occurrence clusters appeared to be linked to parvovirus B19, influenza, CMV and Epstein-Barr virus, according to a later analysis. The 87-base-pair reads could not distinguish some IMGT-functional V segments, including TRBV6-2 and TRBV6-3, so those segments were excluded. CMV serostatus was the only immune exposure information available for the cohort. Across donors, most TCR sequences were observed very rarely, whereas some public TCRs were present in many individuals. In an earlier analysis of about 550 of the donors, most TCR beta V segments were observed in productive rearrangements about 87% or about 30% of the time, broadly matching IMGT annotations. Correlated functional status among segregating V segments might be attributable to linkage disequilibrium, but an unknown experimental factor could not be ruled out. A later analysis found that HLA-associated TCR beta chains were more clonally expanded and had lower generation probabilities than equally common non-associated chains. The cohort was sequenced for TCR beta chains only, and without alpha or paired-chain data the features that could be detected were limited. A cluster of highly shared sequence variants was judged likely to represent a technical artifact of the sequencing pipeline. A later genetic analysis reported fewer N-insertions in productive TCRs among donors in an Asian-associated ancestry cluster than the 666-donor mean. Sequencing depth was assumed to be roughly uniform across donors in the presence/absence analyses, though that assumption may not hold. Most CMV-associated TCR beta chains appeared to be HLA-restricted in a later analysis, and the HLA associations seemed to be driven largely by CMV exposure. Specific HLA alleles were associated with 18,000 or so TCR beta sequences at a false discovery rate of 0.05 in a later analysis.

The junction shows trimming of 4 bases on V and 4 bases on J, and the gene matches do not reach 20 bases of it. From a lookup of the germline V gene, CDR1 and CDR2 are LGHNT and FRNRAP. There are 19 amino acids in the CDR3, from cysteine to phenylalanine inclusive. The read is trimmed to its CDR3 DNA, 57 bases read in frame from base 1. The cohort consisted of hundreds of healthy bone marrow donors. All cohort members were sampled while nominally healthy, although unrecorded immune exposures were likely present. The donor tested CMV seropositive and was one of the 289 seropositive cohort members. A peripheral blood sample was collected from each donor, and TCR beta sequencing was performed on peripheral blood mononuclear cells. The Qiagen DNeasy Blood Extraction Kit was used to extract genomic DNA from the blood cell samples. Receptor amplification or capture employed the immunoSEQ multiplex PCR assay. The multiplex PCR relied on a mix of 60 forward primers for TCR Vbeta segments and 13 reverse primers for TCR Jbeta segments. The CDR3 region of rearranged TCR beta genes was amplified from genomic DNA with a multiplex PCR assay. Amplified TCR beta libraries were sequenced as 87-base-pair reads on the Illumina HiSeq System. In the source study's methods: Across the 640 or so repertoires, a later analysis counted 80 million or so unique TCR beta chains, approximately 12 million of which were shared by at least two donors. Raw reads were error-corrected and collapsed into unique sequences by a nearest-neighbor algorithm in which closely related sequences were merged to remove PCR and sequencing errors. V, D and J gene segments were assigned by aligning CDR3 sequences to IMGT reference sequences. For a sequence to be retained, at least a six-nucleotide match to both a V gene segment and a J gene segment was required. A rearrangement counted as productive if the CDR3 had no stop codons and remained in frame with V and J, and every other rearrangement counted as non-productive. CDR3 was defined by IMGT convention, running from the second conserved V-encoded cysteine to the conserved J-encoded phenylalanine. The earlier analysis of 450 to 750 of the donors excluded any sequence lacking an unambiguous match to a single V gene segment. In an earlier analysis of almost 600 of the donors, a V segment was called functional when productive rearrangements were above 56.7%, and segregating when the standard deviation between donors exceeded 5%. A statistical classification framework was developed to diagnose cytomegalovirus status using the catalog of TCR beta chain sequences. In a later analysis, TCR nucleotide sequences were compared against IMGT/GENE-DB human TR gene sequences so that V and J genes could be assigned. A later analysis assigned CDR3 sequences and most-parsimonious VDJ recombination scenarios with the TCRdist pipeline. In a later analysis, every TCR beta chain was defined by the combination of its CDR3 amino acid sequence and its V-gene family, and reads without a unique V-gene family were dropped. A later analysis removed several hundred highly shared, low-generation-probability nucleotide sequences to deal with suspected cross-contamination and a sequencing artifact. For each public chain, a later analysis derived a clonal expansion index from normalized ranks of inferred template counts within each repertoire. In a later analysis, generation probabilities were computed with a VDJ recombination model fitted to out-of-frame rearrangements, and the resulting probabilities were checked against IGoR. Hypergeometric tests were used in a later analysis to score TCR-TCR, TCR-HLA and TCR-CMV co-occurrence, with a repertoire-size bias correction applied to the TCR pairs. False discovery rates were estimated in a later analysis by permuting HLA or CMV assignments 20 times. In a later analysis, co-occurring TCRs were grouped using DBSCAN, with TCRdist sequence similarity added in when clustering inside HLA-allele-positive subsets. Repertoires with fewer than 30,000 or more than 120,000 public chains, plus five repertoires with anomalous nucleotide sharing, were excluded from co-occurrence clustering. Sourced from immuneACCESS, this table was stored by TCRdb with only in-frame sequences that have V and J called. A share of the clones is absent; for the studies checked, an unresolved V gene accounts for under half, and the remainder has no known explanation. That table is the source of V, J and clone size, and D and trimming were worked out from the DNA. Present in this sample are 150,000 to 200,000 clones, around 79% of which were seen just once. The top ten constitute around 7% of the sample.

The rearrangement joined TRBV12-5 to TRBJ2-7; TRBD1 matches 9 bases in the middle. The sample was PBMCs. This receptor was identified in a male donor in good health and CMV-seropositive. At the DNA level, the sequence is TGTGCTAGTGGTTCGGTAGGCGGGACAGGGATCCCCCGGGTGTACGAGCAGTACTTC. This is translated as CASGSVGGTGIPRVYEQYF.